This TCR beta chain was sequenced in a study of blood T cell repertoires in COVID-19. Study background: Researchers got acute and convalescent COVID-19 samples from the United States, Italy and Spain. The analysed material was cDNA or gDNA that came from T cells, B-cell-depleted T cells, or PBMCs.

Per the original methods: Counts of nucleated cells, estimated from reference gene primer amplification, were obtained. The assay was immunoSEQ multiplex PCR, and TCRdb's table has in-frame clones only and misses some. The D gene and trimming were derived from the DNA, and the V and J assignments and clone size from that table. The table includes 200,000 or so clones, 88% detected once. V lost 2 bases, J lost 1 base, and 19 bases lay in between. The CDR3 loop spans 19 amino acids. Germline V gene sequence: CDR1 SGHRS, CDR2 YFSETQ. The sequencing sample was made of peripheral blood. The chain has TRBV5-1 and TRBJ1-6; D possibly corresponds to TRBD1 (5 bases). This clonotype originated in a man between 65 and 85 years old with acute or convalescent COVID-19. The CDR3 protein is CASSFSGRDTGSYNSPLHF. For the CDR3, the DNA is TGCGCCAGCAGCTTCTCCGGCAGGGATACGGGTTCCTATAATTCACCCCTCCACTTT.